What follows describes a single T cell receptor (beta chain). The antigen is unknown. Each CDR3 protein gets one entry after TCRdb re-called the reads with MiXCR. Here the sample spans about 900,000 distinct CDR3 sequences, roughly 30% being singletons. The data originate from a study of T cell repertoires in cytomegalovirus infection. As for the study in general: Both recently identified HLA-C-restricted and well-studied HLA-B-restricted CMV epitopes were used in the study. Public TCR beta signature analysis indicated the presence of both CMV infection and matching HLA type.

V lost 5 bases and J lost 8; bases outside the gene matches: 7. The CDR3 has 13 amino acids. Germline lookup yields CDR1 MNHNY and CDR2 SVGAGI (reference sequence). The starting material was cultured CD8+ T cells from PBMCs, obtained from culture after CMV antigen stimulation. This clonotype was obtained from a human donor in good health (CMV status not recorded). Some clones in this sample may be carry-over from other donors' samples. This rearrangement joins TRBV6-6 to TRBJ2-3; 7 nucleotides match TRBD2. The DNA for the CDR3 is TGTGCCAGCAGTGACTGGGACTACCTTACGCAGTATTTT. It translates to CASSDWDYLTQYF.